This TCR beta chain came from a study of OX40 agonist ivuxolimab in advanced cancers. Libraries were prepared by immunoSEQ multiplex PCR; TCRdb keeps only in-frame clonotypes and omits some of them. Here the sample spans tens of thousands of clones, about nine tenths being singletons. CDR1 is SGHRS, CDR2 YFSETQ, per germline. The CDR3 totals 17 residues. Trimming pared 0 bases from V and 0 bases from J, leaving 14 bases between. The J gene is TRBJ2-3, the V gene TRBV5-1; D unclear. The receptor's source is an adult with an advanced solid tumor such as melanoma, head and neck, liver or kidney cancer. The specimen comprised CD4+ or CD8+ T cells sorted from blood, sampled in a trial of the OX40 agonist ivuxolimab. The CDR3 here is CASSLAGPPGSTDTQYF. In DNA form, the CDR3 reads TGCGCCAGCAGCTTGGCAGGTCCTCCCGGCAGCACAGATACGCAGTATTTT. Full variable domain (missing parts from reference TRBV5-1 and TRBJ2-3): KAGVTQTPRYLIKTRGQQVTLSCSPISGHRSVSWYQQTPGQGLQFLFEYFSETQRNKGNFPGRFSGRQFSNSRSEMNVSTLELGDSALYLCASSLAGPPGSTDTQYFGPGTRLTVL.